A selection of T cell receptor beta chains follows, all from one sample in a study of coeliac disease. Using immunoSEQ multiplex PCR, the repertoire was profiled, and TCRdb retains in-frame clones only, with some absent. The data contain 4,000 to 6,000 clones, roughly 71% of them singletons. The specimen was lymphocytes from the gut lamina propria. These TCRs come from a woman between 40 and 55 years old. CDR3s include the opening cysteine and the closing phenylalanine or tryptophan. Fields, in order: CDR3 protein, CDR3 DNA, J gene, D gene, clone size, V gene. D genes are given only for firm matches. The size of a clone is reported for some rows only, either as once, few or many, or as a class for expanded clones.

CASSLLAAYSYNEQFF TGTGCCAGCAGCTTACTAGCGGCTTACTCCTACAATGAGCAGTTCTTC TRBJ2-1 TRBD2 NA TRBV7-2
CASGTGEDEKLFF TGTGCCAGCGGGACAGGGGAAGACGAAAAACTGTTTTTT TRBJ1-4 TRBD1 NA TRBV6-1
CASSSHRDRGYEQYF TGTGCCAGCAGTTCGCACCGGGACAGGGGATACGAGCAGTACTTC TRBJ2-7 TRBD1 NA TRBV28
CASSQRGTHNEQFF TGTGCCAGCAGCCAGCGGGGGACACACAATGAGCAGTTCTTC TRBJ2-1 NA NA TRBV4-2
CSVGKDRGHAEAFF TGCAGCGTTGGGAAGGACAGGGGGCACGCTGAAGCTTTCTTT TRBJ1-1 TRBD1 NA TRBV29-1
CASSPGNRGHTGELFF TGTGCCAGCTCGCCCGGGAATAGGGGGCATACCGGGGAGCTGTTTTTT TRBJ2-2 TRBD1 NA TRBV5-6
CASSSGGAWVTGELFF TGTGCCAGCAGCTCAGGGGGCGCTTGGGTCACCGGGGAGCTGTTTTTT TRBJ2-2 TRBD1 few TRBV11-2
CSVDQGGSYNEQFF TGCAGCGTTGATCAGGGGGGCTCCTACAATGAGCAGTTCTTC TRBJ2-1 NA medium-sized TRBV29-1
CSVRGPQETQYF TGCAGCGTTAGGGGGCCCCAAGAGACCCAGTACTTC TRBJ2-5 TRBD1 NA TRBV29-1
CATHPGVGYGYTF TGTGCCACTCACCCCGGGGTCGGCTATGGCTACACCTTC TRBJ1-2 NA NA TRBV19
CASSVGGSGYNEQFF TGTGCCAGCAGCGTAGGTGGGAGCGGCTACAATGAGCAGTTCTTC TRBJ2-1 NA NA TRBV9
CASSRTSGQETQYF TGTGCCAGCAGCCGTACTAGCGGCCAAGAGACCCAGTACTTC TRBJ2-5 TRBD2 NA TRBV5-4
CASSLGQGANEQYF TGTGCCAGCAGCTTAGGACAGGGGGCCAACGAGCAGTACTTC TRBJ2-7 TRBD1 NA TRBV7-6